These T cell receptor beta chains were read from a single sample in a study of CD8+CD57+ T cells in acquired aplastic anemia. TCRdb re-called the reads through MiXCR, storing one row per CDR3 protein. Of around 200,000 distinct CDR3 sequences in the sample, 60% to 65% were seen once. The material sequenced was sorted CD4+, CD8+, or CD8+CD57+ T cells (not recorded which) from PBMCs. These receptors were collected from a human donor in good health. Both conserved end residues are part of each CDR3. D genes are given only for firm matches. Expanded clones get a size class; other rows say once, few or many, or leave the size out.

medium-sized TRBJ1-5 - TRBV15 TGTGCCACCAGCAGAGAAGGGCCAGGGGTTCTTGGTAAACAGCCCCAGCATTTT CATSREGPGVLGKQPQHF
- TRBJ1-2 TRBD1 TRBV7-9 TGTGCCAGCAGCGCGGACAGGGATGGTGGCTTCACCTTC CASSADRDGGFTF
- TRBJ2-5 - TRBV12-3/TRBV12-4 TGTGCCAGCAGTTTTTTACCGGGGTTAGAGACCCAGTACTTC CASSFLPGLETQYF
- TRBJ2-3 TRBD1 TRBV10-3 TGTGCCACAACCACAGGGGATGGGGATACGCAGTATTTT CATTTGDGDTQYF
- TRBJ2-1 - TRBV24-1 TGTGCCACCAGTGACCCGGGCACAACGGCCTCCAATGAGCAGTTCTTC CATSDPGTTASNEQFF
many TRBJ2-7 TRBD1 TRBV6-5 TGTGCCAGCAGGAGACAGGGGGCCGCAGACTACGAGCAGTACTTC CASRRQGAADYEQYF
- TRBJ2-7 - TRBV7-6 TGTGCCAGCAGCTTACTCCGGGAGTCCTCCTACGAGCAGTACTTC CASSLLRESSYEQYF
- TRBJ1-1 - TRBV7-3 TGTGCCAGCAGCTTAAGACGAGTGATTCTTGAGGCTTTCTTT CASSLRRVILEAFF
- TRBJ1-1 - TRBV5-1 TGCGCCAGCACGATGGCGGCGAACACTGAAGCTTTCTTT CASTMAANTEAFF
many TRBJ2-7 TRBD2 TRBV10-1 TGCGCCAGCAGTCCGGGGGGGGGCTCCTACGAGCAGTACTTC CASSPGGGSYEQYF
many TRBJ2-7 - TRBV2 TGTGCCAGCATAACGAGCCACGAGCAGTACTTC CASITSHEQYF
many TRBJ2-1 TRBD1 TRBV24-1 TGTGCCACCAGTGACTCGGACAGGGGAGTCAATGAGCAGTTCTTC CATSDSDRGVNEQFF
- TRBJ2-7 TRBD2 TRBV7-9 TGTGCCAGCAGCCAACTAGCGGGAAGCTCCTACGAGCAGTACTTC CASSQLAGSSYEQYF
many TRBJ2-7 TRBD2 TRBV19 TGTGCCAGTAGTAAGGGACTAGCCGCCGAGCAGTACTTC CASSKGLAAEQYF
- TRBJ1-4 TRBD1 TRBV10-3 TGTGCCATCAGTGAGTCGACAGGGGTAGTGGAAAAACTGTTTTTT CAISESTGVVEKLFF
- TRBJ1-6 - TRBV7-9 TGTGCCAGCAGCTTCATCCAGGGTTATAATTCACCCCTCCACTTT CASSFIQGYNSPLHF
- TRBJ1-1 - TRBV19 TGTGCCAGTAGCCTTATGGCTGGAAACACTGAAGCTTTCTTT CASSLMAGNTEAFF
- TRBJ1-5 - TRBV19 TGTGCCAGTAGTATGAGCAATCAGCCCCAGCATTTT CASSMSNQPQHF
- TRBJ1-2 - TRBV5-6 TGTGCCAGCACCCAAACCGGACCCGCCTTCTATGGCTACACCTTC CASTQTGPAFYGYTF
- TRBJ2-2 - TRBV7-6 TGTGCCGGCAGCTTATTGCCGAACACCGGGGAGCTGTTTTTT CAGSLLPNTGELFF
- TRBJ2-7 - TRBV5-1 TGCGCCAGCAGGTTTGCGGTCGGCGAGCAGTACTTC CASRFAVGEQYF
- TRBJ2-7 - TRBV2 TGTGCCAGCAGCCCGTCTAGGAGTGGGCAGTACTTC CASSPSRSGQYF
- TRBJ1-2 - TRBV10-3 TGTGCCATCAGTGAGTCGCGGGGGGTGCATGGCTACACCTTC CAISESRGVHGYTF
- TRBJ2-5 TRBD1 TRBV19 TGTGCCAGTAGTTTCGTCCGCGGACAGGGAAAATATGAGACCCAGTACTTC CASSFVRGQGKYETQYF
- TRBJ2-3 TRBD2 TRBV20-1 TGCAGTGCTAGAGACCCAGGAGGGAGGGGCACAGATACGCAGTATTTT CSARDPGGRGTDTQYF
- TRBJ2-2 - TRBV19 TGTGCCAGTAGTGAAGGGGTCGGGGTCACCGGGGAGCTGTTTTTT CASSEGVGVTGELFF
- TRBJ2-5 - TRBV5-4 TGTGCCAGCAGCAAGGGACAAGAGACCCAGTACTTC CASSKGQETQYF
many TRBJ2-2 - TRBV7-9 TGTGCCAGCAGCTCGGGCTGGGCCGGGGAGCTGTTTTTT CASSSGWAGELFF
- TRBJ1-5 - TRBV7-2 TGTGCCAGCAGCTTTCGCAGGGAGCCCCAGCATTTT CASSFRREPQHF
- TRBJ2-3 TRBD1 TRBV19 TGTGCCAGCAAGAAACAGGGGGCGGGGTGGGGAGATACGCAGTATTTT CASKKQGAGWGDTQYF
- TRBJ1-1 TRBD1 TRBV20-1 TGCAGTGCTAGGGCCGACAGGGGAGGTATTGAAGCTTTCTTT CSARADRGGIEAFF
- TRBJ2-5 - TRBV20-1 TGCAGTGCTAGAGAGGACGGAACGGGTCCGGATCTTGAGACCCAGTACTTC CSAREDGTGPDLETQYF
many TRBJ2-7 TRBD2 TRBV27 TGTGCCAGCAGTGGGACTAGCGGGCACTACGAGCAGTACTTC CASSGTSGHYEQYF
many TRBJ1-1 - TRBV4-1 TGCGCCAGCAGCCAAGAAACAGGGTCTACTGAAGCTTTCTTT CASSQETGSTEAFF
- TRBJ1-2 - TRBV7-9 TGTTCTGGGCTAGTGGGACGGGGGGCAGCTGGCTACACCTTC CSGLVGRGAAGYTF
- TRBJ2-7 TRBD1 TRBV9 TGTGCCAGCAGCCCACAGACAGGGTCGCCTTCCTACGAGCAGTACTTC CASSPQTGSPSYEQYF
- TRBJ2-5 - TRBV15 TGTGCCACCAGTGACCCCGACGGGCCCTACCAAGAGACCCAGTACTTC CATSDPDGPYQETQYF
many TRBJ1-2 - TRBV4-2 TGTGCCAGCAGCCAAGAACAGGACACCAACTATGGCTACACCTTC CASSQEQDTNYGYTF
- TRBJ1-5 - TRBV7-2 TGTGCCAGCAGCTTAGGTAGTAACAGCAATCAGCCCCAGCATTTT CASSLGSNSNQPQHF
- TRBJ2-4 - TRBV19 TGTGCCACCAAGCCCCGGGACTCTGGAAAAAACATTCAGTACTTC CATKPRDSGKNIQYF
few TRBJ2-7 TRBD1 TRBV5-4 TGTGCCAGCAGGCCAGGGACAGCTAGAGAGCAGTACTTC CASRPGTAREQYF
- TRBJ2-5 - TRBV7-8 TGTGCCAGCAGCTTGACCCTAATGGTGCAGGGAGAGACCCAGTACTTC CASSLTLMVQGETQYF
- TRBJ2-1 - TRBV25-1 TGTGCCAGCAGCATAGCCGGGGGAGTGGCAGATACGCAGTTCTTC CASSIAGGVADTQFF
few TRBJ1-5 - TRBV4-3 TGCGCCAGCAGCCAGGCCCAATGGGGGGCTGGCAATCAGCCCCAGCATTTT CASSQAQWGAGNQPQHF
- TRBJ2-3 - TRBV7-2 TGTGCCAGCAGGTTTAGATTCCAGGGGAGCGCAGATACGCAGTATTTT CASRFRFQGSADTQYF
- TRBJ1-1 - TRBV25-1 TGTGCCAGCAGTGAATATAAGGGGGAGGCTTTCTTT CASSEYKGEAFF
- TRBJ1-1 - TRBV19 TGTGCCAGTAGTCCCTGGACACTGAACACTGAAGCTTTCTTT CASSPWTLNTEAFF
many TRBJ2-7 TRBD2 TRBV29-1 TGCAGCGTTGGAGGCGGGAGTTACGAGCAGTACTTC CSVGGGSYEQYF
- TRBJ2-5 - TRBV9 TGTGCCAGCAGCACCGGGACAAGGGAGGGAGAGACCTGGTACTTC CASSTGTREGETWYF
- TRBJ2-1 - TRBV6-5 TGTGCCAGCAGTGAGAAGGAACAGTTCTTC CASSEKEQFF
- TRBJ1-5 TRBD1 TRBV24-1 TGTGCCACCAGTGATTCAGGACAGGGAGTAATAGATCAGCCCCAGCATTTT CATSDSGQGVIDQPQHF